This T cell receptor (beta chain) originates from a study of OX40 agonist ivuxolimab in advanced cancers. About the study: At about 82% male, the cohort had a mean age of 60 years, ranging from roughly 20 to 85. Of the participants, around 39% had some prior anti-PD-1, anti-PD-L1 or anti-CTLA-4 therapy, which was allowed. Partial responses occurred in Three dose-escalation patients, one with hepatocellular carcinoma and two with cutaneous melanoma. Whole-study findings and limits: What antigens the expanded peripheral T cells recognized was never established.

The CDR3 runs 14 residues. The ends were cut back, 6 bases at V and 0 bases at J, with 8 bases in the middle. From germline, CDR1 is MGHRA and CDR2 YSYEKL. Profiling relied on immunoSEQ multiplex PCR, and the TCRdb table lists in-frame clones only, not all of them. The sample has about 99,000 clones; roughly 95% are singletons. Regarding this clone: Its antigen is currently unknown.

The chain joins TRBV4-1 to TRBJ1-4; D is uncertain. The sequencing here drew on CD4+ or CD8+ T cells sorted from blood, taken in a trial of the OX40 agonist ivuxolimab. This clonotype was obtained from an adult with an advanced solid tumor such as melanoma, head and neck, liver or kidney cancer. Here the CDR3 DNA reads TGCGCCAGCAGTCGTCCTGCAACTAATGAAAAACTGTTTTTT. Translating gives CASSRPATNEKLFF.